This T cell receptor (beta chain) was recorded in a study of CD8+CD57+ T cells in acquired aplastic anemia. Study context: Roughly 3.2 ug was the average amount of DNA from sorted CD4+ and CD8+ cells.

The study's findings and limits: Patients and controls shared 25 to 30 CD8+ CDR3 sequences, which appeared highly expressed in patients and within their immunodominant clones.

The germline V gene encodes CDR1 WSHSY and CDR2 SAAADI. V lost 8 bases and J 7 bases, leaving 17 bases between the germline ends. CDR3 size: 13 residues. A word on this clonotype: What it binds is not known.

Sequencing involved patients with CD8+CD57+ cell expansion previously shown by flow cytometry. According to the study, genomic DNA was the template for TCR beta VDJ and CDR3 profiling. In TCRdb, the reads were re-called with MiXCR into one record per CDR3 protein. The table has some 120,000 distinct CDR3 sequences, approximately 41% seen once. V and J are TRBV10-2 and TRBJ1-1, with D perhaps matching TRBD1 (6 bases). Sequences were obtained from sorted CD4+, CD8+, or CD8+CD57+ T cells (not recorded which) from PBMCs. The source of this sequence is a human donor with aplastic anemia. In DNA, the CDR3 is TGCGCCAGCTCCCAGAGGGGGGACGATGAAGCTTTCTTT. Encoded protein: CASSQRGDDEAFF.